The next 30 T cell receptor beta chains were all read from a single sample in a study of T cell responses to AZD1222 COVID-19 vaccine. Produced via immunoSEQ multiplex PCR; TCRdb's table is partial and in-frame only. The data hold 75,000 to 90,000 clones, with around 83% observed a single time. The specimen was peripheral blood, collected on day 0 of AZD1222 vaccination. These receptors were taken from an adult in good health.

The chain combines TRBV20-1 with TRBJ2-5, with a possible D match to TRBD2 (6 bases). Per the germline V gene, CDR1 is DFQATT and CDR2 is SNEGSKA (reference sequence). Trimming removed 3 bases at V and 7 bases at J, with 15 bases between. This CDR3 is 13 amino acids long. The CDR3 spells CSASGGAKGTQYF. The CDR3, as DNA: TGCAGTGCTAGTGGAGGGGCAAAAGGGACCCAGTACTTC.

The chain couples TRBV7-3 to TRBJ2-6; TRBD1 might be the D (6 bases). Germline V gene data show CDR1 as SGHTA and CDR2 as FQGTGA. Trimming took off 5 bases at V and 0 bases at J, with 14 bases between the two ends. The CDR3 length is 17 residues. In DNA form, the CDR3 reads TGTGCCAGCAGCCCGGCCCCACAGGGCTCTGGGGCCAACGTCCTGACTTTC. Protein sequence: CASSPAPQGSGANVLTF. Drawing the rest from reference TRBV7-3 and TRBJ2-6, the complete variable domain is GAGVSQTPSNKVTEKGKYVELRCDPISGHTALYWYRQSLGQGPEFLIYFQGTGAADDSGLPNDRFFAVRPEGSVSTLKIQRTERGDSAVYLCASSPAPQGSGANVLTFGAGSRLTVL.

V usage is TRBV9 and J usage is TRBJ2-7, with 7 positions matching TRBD1. Germline CDR1 and CDR2: SGDLS and YYNGEE. Unmatched junction bases numbered 6, after V lost 4 bases and J lost 2 bases. This CDR3 has 14 residues. The CDR3 nucleotides are TGTGCCAGCAGCTCCGGGACAGCCCCCTACGAGCAGTACTTC. Translation gives CASSSGTAPYEQYF.

V and J are TRBV10-3 and TRBJ2-5, with 9 bases identical to TRBD1. The CDR3 loop spans 15 amino acids. Germline CDR1 is ENHRY and CDR2 is SYGVKD. Trimming removed 6 bases from V and 5 bases from J; junction bases left unmatched: 10. The CDR3, as DNA: TGTGCCATCAGAGCGACGACAGGGGGTTCGGAGACCCAGTACTTC. Protein product: CAIRATTGGSETQYF.

The rearrangement links TRBV28 to TRBJ1-2; the D gene is possibly TRBD1 (5 bases). V was clipped by 2 bases and J by 4 bases, with 11 bases between them. The germline gives CDR1 MDHEN, CDR2 SYDVKM. This CDR3 contains 14 residues. The CDR3 DNA follows: TGTGCCAGCAGTTTAACGAGGGGCCCCTATGGCTACACCTTC. It yields the protein CASSLTRGPYGYTF.

This chain joins TRBV7-2 and TRBJ2-7, with 11 bases matching TRBD1. CDR1 and CDR2 (germline): SGHTA, FQGNSA. The CDR3 has 19 amino acids. Trimming took 2 bases from V and 2 from J; bases not matched to a gene: 14. CDR3 amino acids: CASSLRTGGARAEAYEQYF. The CDR3 coding sequence is TGTGCCAGCAGCTTAAGGACAGGGGGCGCACGGGCCGAGGCCTACGAGCAGTACTTC.

This clone was picked up one time. This chain links TRBV15 with TRBJ2-7; TRBD1 matches 7 bases. The CDR3 length is 15 residues. Per germline, CDR1 LNHNV and CDR2 YYDKDF (reference sequence). The J segment lost 5 bases and the V segment lost 0 bases, leaving 7 bases of the junction unmatched. CDR3 amino acids: CATSRDQRGLDEQYF. The CDR3 nucleotides read TGTGCCACCAGCAGAGATCAGAGGGGGCTTGACGAGCAGTACTTC.

The rearrangement links TRBV7-9 to TRBJ1-3, with 7 bases aligning to TRBD1. The V segment lost 5 bases and the J segment 3 bases; nucleotides outside the gene matches: 10. CDR3 length equals 16 residues. Germline V gene lookup returns CDR1 SEHNR and CDR2 FQNEAQ (reference sequence). CDR3 residues: CASSIPGQRFGNTIYF. The CDR3 DNA is TGTGCCAGCAGCATTCCGGGACAGAGGTTTGGAAACACCATATATTTT.

The chain is built from TRBV3-1 (or the pseudogene TRBV3-2) and TRBJ1-3; TRBD1 agrees at 11 bases. Germline V gene lookup returns CDR1 LGHDT and CDR2 YNNKEL (reference sequence). The CDR3 consists of 18 residues. Trimming cost V 5 bases and J 0 bases; bases outside gene matches: 9. The CDR3 is CASSYGTGGPNSGNTIYF. The CDR3 DNA reads as TGTGCCAGCAGCTACGGGACAGGGGGGCCCAACTCTGGAAACACCATATATTTT.

The chain employs TRBV18 and TRBJ1-2; D ambiguous. V dropped 0 bases and J dropped 7 bases, with 12 bases sitting between them. CDR1 is KGHSH, CDR2 LQKENI, per germline. This CDR3 is built from 14 residues. This chain's CDR3 is CASSPPSTRPGYTF. Here the CDR3 DNA reads TGTGCCAGCTCACCACCGTCGACGAGGCCTGGCTACACCTTC.

CDR3 protein: CASRASGVSKNTQYF. The CDR3 region has the DNA TGTGCCAGCAGGGCTAGCGGGGTGAGCAAGAATACGCAGTATTTT. This rearrangement joins TRBV6-5 to TRBJ2-3; 9 nucleotides line up with TRBD2. The V gene's germline CDR1 is MNHEY and CDR2 SVGAGI. After removal of 6 bases from V and 7 bases from J, the junction contained 11 bases not matched to a gene. CDR3 length: 15 amino acids.

The J gene is TRBJ1-1, the V gene TRBV6-5, with a weak D call TRBD1 (5 bases). The CDR3 consists of 15 residues. The V gene lost 6 bases and the J gene lost 6 bases, with 20 bases spanning the gap. The germline V gene encodes CDR1 MNHEY and CDR2 SVGAGI. The CDR3, as DNA: TGTGCCAGCAGGGGGCGGAAGGGGACGGGGTCTGAAGCTTTCTTT. Protein product: CASRGRKGTGSEAFF.

V usage is TRBV9 and J usage is TRBJ1-6; no firm D call. The CDR3 is made up of 12 amino acids. CDR1 is SGDLS and CDR2 is YYNGEE in the germline V gene. The V end lost 3 bases, the J end lost 7 bases, and 5 bases lay between the germline ends. The CDR3 region is CASSALNSPLHF. CDR3 DNA sequence: TGTGCCAGCAGCGCCCTCAATTCACCCCTCCACTTT.

The V gene is TRBV5-4, the J gene TRBJ2-7; D gene uncertain. CDR1 SGHNT and CDR2 YYREEE come from the germline V gene (reference sequence). Between the trimmed V and J ends, which lost 0 bases and 4 bases, there was a span of 14 bases. The CDR3 is made up of 15 amino acids. The CDR3 DNA reads TGTGCCAGCAGCTTGGTCTCCAGCCGTAGGTACGAGCAGTACTTC. Protein sequence: CASSLVSSRRYEQYF.

The chain links TRBV5-4 to TRBJ2-7; perhaps TRBD1 as D (6 bases). Per the germline V gene, CDR1 is SGHNT and CDR2 is YYREEE (reference sequence). This CDR3 comprises 11 residues. V lost 6 bases to trimming and J lost 4 bases, with 8 bases between them. CDR3 in DNA: TGTGCCAGCACACAGGGTTACGAGCAGTACTTC. Protein product: CASTQGYEQYF.

J is TRBJ2-3 and V is TRBV6-6, with 14 positions matching TRBD2. The V gene end was trimmed by 5 bases and the J gene end by 1 base; junction bases not matched to a gene: 5. The germline gives CDR1 MNHNY, CDR2 SVGAGI (reference sequence). This CDR3 is 17 amino acids long. The CDR3 here is CASSPPTSGGGTDTQYF. CDR3 sequence (DNA): TGTGCCAGCAGTCCCCCGACTAGCGGGGGGGGCACAGATACGCAGTATTTT.

The V call is TRBV6-5, the J call TRBJ2-2; unclear D gene. V was trimmed by 1 base and J by 0 bases, leaving 9 bases between them. CDR1 is MNHEY and CDR2 is SVGAGI in the germline V gene. The CDR3 runs to 16 residues. CDR3 nucleotides: TGTGCCAGCAGTTACTGGGTGGGGTCGAACACCGGGGAGCTGTTTTTT. Translated: CASSYWVGSNTGELFF.

Comments on this clone: Within the sample, other DNA sequences also encode this same CDR3. The J gene is TRBJ1-2, the V gene TRBV7-3; 8 bases line up with TRBD1. The CDR3 has 13 amino acids. Germline V gives CDR1 SGHTA, CDR2 FQGTGA. Germline trimming cut 5 bases from V and 8 bases from J; bases unmatched to any gene: 7. CDR3 sequence reads: CASSPGQGRGYTF. In nucleotides, the CDR3 is TGTGCCAGCAGCCCAGGACAGGGCAGGGGCTACACCTTC.

The V call is TRBV5-1, the J call TRBJ2-2; D gene ambiguous. The CDR3 has 15 residues. Per the germline V gene, CDR1 is SGHRS and CDR2 is YFSETQ. Trimming took 5 bases from V and 2 from J, leaving 13 bases between them. CDR3 DNA sequence: TGCGCCAGCAGTATCAGTCCAGATAACACCGGGGAGCTGTTTTTT. This sequence encodes CASSISPDNTGELFF.

Only one count was recorded for this clone. The chain joins TRBV19 to TRBJ2-1, with 8 bases that match TRBD1. CDR3 length equals 16 residues. The ends lost 4 bases at V and 4 bases at J; junction bases unmatched: 9. CDR1 is LNHDA, CDR2 SQIVND, per germline (reference sequence). In DNA, the CDR3 is TGTGCCAGTAGTAAGATCCGGGACAGGAGGTACAATGAGCAGTTCTTC. The encoded protein is CASSKIRDRRYNEQFF.

The rearrangement links TRBV5-5 to TRBJ2-1; the match to TRBD2 covers 8 bases. J was trimmed by 5 bases and V by 2 bases; bases with no gene match: 3. The length of the CDR3 is 14 residues. Germline values: CDR1 SGHKS, CDR2 YYEKEE (reference sequence). This chain's CDR3 is CASSLTSGHNEQFF. The CDR3 DNA reads as TGTGCCAGCAGCTTAACTAGCGGCCACAATGAGCAGTTCTTC.

In nucleotides, the CDR3 is TGTGCCAGCAGCCAACAAGCCGGGACAGGGTTCCCTGGAAACACCATATATTTT. Translating gives CASSQQAGTGFPGNTIYF. V usage is TRBV4-2 and J usage is TRBJ1-3; 9 positions match TRBD1. CDR3 length equals 18 residues. Germline V lookup: CDR1 LGHNA, CDR2 YNFKEQ. After removal of 2 bases from V and 2 bases from J, the junction contained 10 bases not matched to a gene.

The V call is TRBV7-2, the J call TRBJ2-7; D is possibly TRBD1 or TRBD2 (5 bases each). Germline values: CDR1 SGHTA, CDR2 FQGNSA. V was clipped by 5 bases and J by 1 base, with 15 bases between them. The CDR3 is 15 residues long. Here the CDR3 DNA reads TGTGCCAGCAGCCCAGCCCGGGACGGTTCCTACGAGCAGTACTTC. Translated: CASSPARDGSYEQYF. The full variable domain, rest sourced from reference TRBV7-2 and TRBJ2-7, is GAGVSQSPSNKVTEKGKDVELRCDPISGHTALYWYRQSLGQGLEFLIYFQGNSAPDKSGLPSDRFSAERTGGSVSTLTIQRTQQEDSAVYLCASSPARDGSYEQYFGPGTRLTVT.

V is TRBV7-9 and J is TRBJ1-1; TRBD1 might be the D (5 bases). Germline lookup yields CDR1 SEHNR and CDR2 FQNEAQ (reference sequence). Trimming left V 2 bases short and J 4 bases short, with 14 bases between. The CDR3 has 15 amino acids. CDR3 nucleotide sequence: TGTGCCAGCAGCTTACGAGGGGTTGAGGGCACTGAAGCTTTCTTT. Its protein product is CASSLRGVEGTEAFF.

Worth noting for this clone: Distinct nucleotide sequences in the sample also encode this CDR3. The chain has TRBV10-3 and TRBJ1-2; D is perhaps TRBD1 (6 bases). The germline V gene has CDR1 ENHRY and CDR2 SYGVKD. The CDR3 is made up of 13 amino acids. The V end was cut by 4 bases, the J end by 5 bases, with 11 bases between. The CDR3: CAISAKGEYGYTF. The CDR3 DNA sequence: TGTGCCATCAGTGCGAAGGGGGAGTATGGCTACACCTTC.

The J gene is TRBJ1-5, the V gene TRBV2, with TRBD1 identical over 8 bases. Trimming removed 7 bases from V and 7 bases from J; junction bases left unmatched: 6. CDR1 SNHLY and CDR2 FYNNEI come from the germline V gene. This CDR3 comprises 13 residues. CDR3 in DNA: TGTGCCAGCACAGGGGGCGGAGCGCAGCCCCAGCATTTT. Translated: CASTGGGAQPQHF.

The CDR3 spells CASSLRQGYQVTNTEAFF. The CDR3 DNA follows: TGTGCCAGCAGTTTGCGGCAGGGTTATCAGGTCACGAACACTGAAGCTTTCTTT. The rearrangement links TRBV28 to TRBJ1-1, with TRBD1 as a possible D gene (5 bases). This CDR3 has 18 residues. V was trimmed by 3 bases and J by 1 base, leaving 21 bases between them. Germline V gene lookup returns CDR1 MDHEN and CDR2 SYDVKM.

The chain links TRBV7-3 to TRBJ2-2, with a possible D match to TRBD1 (5 bases). Germline CDR1 is SGHTA and CDR2 is FQGTGA. CDR3 length: 17 amino acids. V was pared by 5 bases and J by 0 bases, with 16 bases between. This chain's CDR3 is CASSPTLTASNTGELFF. The CDR3 DNA reads as TGTGCCAGCAGCCCTACCCTGACAGCTTCGAACACCGGGGAGCTGTTTTTT.

Only one count was recorded for this clone. The rearrangement joins TRBV5-4 to TRBJ1-4; maybe TRBD1 (5 bases). V was shortened by 4 bases and J by 10 bases, with 26 bases between the two germline ends. There are 17 residues in the CDR3. Germline V gene lookup returns CDR1 SGHNT and CDR2 YYREEE (reference sequence). CDR3 coding DNA: TGTGCCAGCAGCCCCCCCGACGGACAAACAATTGGGCGAAAACTGTTTTTT. Translation gives CASSPPDGQTIGRKLFF.

CDR3 residues: CASSPRRATNEKLFF. The DNA of the CDR3 is TGTGCCAGCAGCCCAAGACGGGCAACTAATGAAAAACTGTTTTTT. This chain links TRBV7-2 with TRBJ1-4; no definite D call. From germline, CDR1 is SGHTA and CDR2 FQGNSA. V lost 5 bases and J lost 0, with 10 bases in between. The CDR3 has 15 amino acids.